This T cell receptor beta chain was found in a study of memory CD4+ T cells and cytomegalovirus serostatus. For this clone: Its specificity is not known.

Only in-frame clones appear in the TCRdb table, and some are missing; sequencing was by immunoSEQ multiplex PCR. Of about 48,000 clones listed, roughly 78% were seen once; the top ten hold about 0.73%. Study-wide findings and caveats: Suggested: most of the CMV-linked TCR signature lies in CD4+ memory cells.

The CDR3 contains 17 residues. Germline V gene sequence: CDR1 MNHNS, CDR2 SASEGT. The V gene lost 0 bases and the J gene lost 8 bases, with 20 bases spanning the gap. The sort gate was single viable CD3+CD4+CD8-CD45RO+ cells for memory CD4+ T cells. This clonotype originated in an adult in good health and CMV-seronegative. This chain links TRBV6-1 with TRBJ2-1; D possibly corresponds to TRBD1 (5 bases). The material sequenced was memory CD4+ T cells from blood. The DNA for the CDR3 is TGTGCCAGCAGTGAAGCGGGTGGGCAGGGCGGTAAGGATGAGCAGTTCTTC. The encoded protein is CASSEAGGQGGKDEQFF.